The 10 T cell receptor beta chains below come from one sample, sequenced in a study of blood T cells in healthy people across ages. Primed by a sample-barcoded 5' primer and a J-beta primer mix, a second PCR proceeded for about 6 to 11 cycles. TCRdb passed the 5' RACE reads through MiXCR, listing each CDR3 protein once. The top ten hold around 14% of the sample, which has about 640,000 distinct CDR3 sequences, approximately 30% seen once. The sequenced material came from blood. These receptors all come from a woman older than 75 in good health.

The chain carries TRBV4-2 and TRBJ1-2; TRBD1 might be the D (5 bases). Trimming cost V 3 bases and J 4 bases, with 15 bases left between them. Germline V gene sequence: CDR1 LGHNA, CDR2 YNFKEQ. CDR3 length equals 15 residues. CDR3 in DNA: TGTGCCAGCAGCCAGGTGATACAGGATGCCTATGGCTACACCTTC. This translates into CASSQVIQDAYGYTF.

This clonotype was seen a handful of times. The rearrangement uses TRBV12-3 or TRBV12-4 and TRBJ1-1; tentative D call: TRBD1 (6 bases). Trimming left V 2 bases short and J 0 bases short, with 16 bases between. This CDR3 has 17 amino acids. The CDR3 DNA reads as TGTGCCAGCAGTTTAAGGGGCCGGGGGGCTATGAACACTGAAGCTTTCTTT. Its translation is CASSLRGRGAMNTEAFF.

This clonotype was observed a few times. The chain recombines TRBV20-1 with TRBJ1-2; 8 positions match TRBD1. The CDR3 sequence is 15 residues long. Germline CDR1 is DFQATT and CDR2 is SNEGSKA (reference sequence). Trimming cost V 6 bases and J 3 bases; bases outside gene matches: 12. DNA of the CDR3: TGCAGTGCCCTTGGACAGGGAGACACCTACTATGGCTACACCTTC. Protein: CSALGQGDTYYGYTF.

The sample holds many counts of this clonotype. The CDR3 loop reads CSALDSTSTDTQYF. In nucleotides, the CDR3 is TGCAGTGCCCTTGACTCCACCAGCACAGATACGCAGTATTTT. This chain links TRBV20-1 with TRBJ2-3; no clear D. The CDR3 contains 14 residues. With 6 bases removed from V and 0 bases from J, the gap between germline ends came to 13 bases. Germline V lookup: CDR1 DFQATT, CDR2 SNEGSKA (reference sequence).

The chain is built from TRBV19 and TRBJ2-7, with D possibly TRBD2 on 5 matching bases. Trimming left V 10 bases short and J 3 bases short, with 16 bases between. The CDR3 extends over 13 amino acids. Germline V CDR1 and CDR2: LNHDA, SQIVND (reference sequence). The CDR3 loop reads CATAYRDFYEQYF. CDR3 nucleotides: TGTGCCACCGCGTATCGGGATTTCTACGAGCAGTACTTC.

The sample holds a few counts of this clonotype. This chain uses TRBV5-4 with TRBJ2-1; D may be TRBD1 (6 bases). Trimming pared 1 base from V and 5 bases from J, leaving 13 bases between. This CDR3 comprises 15 residues. Germline CDR1 and CDR2: SGHNT and YYREEE (reference sequence). The CDR3 reads CASSLPQGSHNEQFF. The CDR3 DNA sequence: TGTGCCAGCAGCTTGCCCCAGGGGTCCCACAATGAGCAGTTCTTC.

This clonotype was counted many times. The chain has TRBV7-8 and TRBJ1-2; 8 positions agree with TRBD1. Looked up from germline, CDR1 is SGHVS and CDR2 is FQNEAQ. After removal of 5 bases from V and 5 bases from J, the junction contained 1 base not matched to a gene. The CDR3 consists of 12 residues. The CDR3 region is CASSDRGYGYTF. The CDR3 DNA sequence: TGTGCCAGCAGCGACAGGGGATATGGCTACACCTTC.

This clonotype was seen repeatedly, ten times or more. The chain links TRBV27 to TRBJ1-6; D is perhaps TRBD1 (6 bases). The V and J ends lost 4 bases and 7 bases respectively, with 17 bases between them. The CDR3 length is 16 residues. Germline values: CDR1 MNHEY, CDR2 SMNVEV (reference sequence). The CDR3 bases are TGTGCCAGCAGTTCCGAGACAGGCCTTTTGAATTCACCCCTCCACTTT. It specifies CASSSETGLLNSPLHF.

This clonotype was counted between two and nine times. The chain is built from TRBV20-1 and TRBJ2-7; TRBD1 matches 7 bases. Germline CDR1 is DFQATT and CDR2 is SNEGSKA (reference sequence). The CDR3 runs to 13 residues. After removal of 6 bases from V and 1 base from J, the junction contained 6 bases not matched to a gene. In nucleotides, the CDR3 is TGCAGTGCGGAGAGGGACAGATCCTACGAGCAGTACTTC. Translated: CSAERDRSYEQYF.

This clonotype was seen at least ten times. The rearrangement joins TRBV25-1 to TRBJ2-7; D is uncertain. The CDR3 consists of 13 residues. Germline V gene sequence: CDR1 MGHDK, CDR2 SYGVNS. The germline V and J ends were trimmed by 6 bases and 4 bases, with 13 bases remaining between them. In DNA, the CDR3 is TGTGCCAGCAGCCCAACGACGCGATACGAGCAGTACTTC. Its protein is CASSPTTRYEQYF.